A single sample is the source of the 7 T cell receptor beta chains below, sequenced in a study of CD8+CD57+ T cells in acquired aplastic anemia. Patients sequenced had flow cytometry evidence of CD8+CD57+ cell expansion. For CDR3 and TCR beta VDJ profiling, genomic DNA was the template used. One entry per CDR3 protein, called by TCRdb with MiXCR from the reads. Of about 150,000 distinct CDR3 sequences in the sample, roughly 45% were seen once. Sequenced: sorted CD4+, CD8+, or CD8+CD57+ T cells (not recorded which) from PBMCs. The receptors here all came from a human donor with aplastic anemia.

The J gene is TRBJ2-6, the V gene TRBV7-9; perhaps TRBD1 as D (5 bases). The ends were cut back, 6 bases at V and 8 bases at J, with 8 bases in the middle. Germline CDR1 reads SEHNR; CDR2 reads FQNEAQ (reference sequence). This CDR3 has 12 amino acids. Here the CDR3 reads CASSAGSNVLTF. DNA of the CDR3: TGTGCCAGCAGTGCAGGGTCCAACGTCCTGACTTTC.

This clonotype was seen only a few times. It may be a read error: a sequence one base away is much more abundant. J is TRBJ1-1 and V is TRBV11-1; 9 bases are a match to TRBD1. Germline V gene sequence: CDR1 SGHAT, CDR2 FQDESV (reference sequence). CDR3 size: 16 residues. The CDR3 nucleotides are TGTGCCAGCAGCTTAAGGCTGGGGGACAGGGTCACTGAAGCTCTCTTT. This sequence encodes CASSLRLGDRVTEALF.

This clonotype came up many times. The gene calls are TRBV6-5 and TRBJ2-3, with 9 bases identical to TRBD2. The CDR3 consists of 16 residues. J was trimmed by 3 bases and V by 4 bases; bases with no gene match: 8. Germline CDR1 is MNHEY and CDR2 is SVGAGI. CDR3 in DNA: TGTGCCAGCAGTTCAGAAGCGGGGGGATGGACAGATACGCAGTATTTT. It translates to CASSSEAGGWTDTQYF.

This clonotype was detected ten times or more. The J gene is TRBJ2-5, the V gene TRBV12-3 or TRBV12-4; D is undetermined. Trimming shortened V by 7 bases and J by 5 bases, and 14 bases separated the two germline ends. CDR3 length: 13 residues. This CDR3 reads CASTQIRSETQYF. The CDR3 DNA reads as TGTGCCAGCACCCAGATCCGATCCGAGACCCAGTACTTC.

This clonotype was detected many times. The chain is built from TRBV6-2 or TRBV6-3 and TRBJ1-1, with 7 positions matching TRBD1. Germline V gene sequence: CDR1 MNHEY, CDR2 SVGEGT. The CDR3 is 14 amino acids. The V gene end was trimmed by 6 bases and the J gene end by 0 bases; junction bases not matched to a gene: 4. The CDR3 here is CASSRTGMNTEAFF. In DNA, the CDR3 is TGTGCCAGCAGCCGGACAGGCATGAACACTGAAGCTTTCTTT.

CDR3 sequence reads: CASSRPGTGVYEQYF. CDR3 DNA sequence: TGTGCCAGCAGCCGGCCCGGGACAGGGGTCTACGAGCAGTACTTC. V usage is TRBV14 and J usage is TRBJ2-7, with 10 bases identical to TRBD1. V shed 4 bases, J shed 3 bases, and the junction held 6 bases outside the gene matches. This CDR3 has 15 amino acids. Germline V lookup: CDR1 SGHDN, CDR2 FVKESK.

This clonotype has at least ten counts. V usage is TRBV20-1 and J usage is TRBJ1-2, with D hard to call. The CDR3 extends over 13 amino acids. The germline V gene encodes CDR1 DFQATT and CDR2 SNEGSKA (reference sequence). V lost 0 bases, J lost 4 bases, and 9 bases lay in between. The CDR3 here is CSARDERPYGYTF. DNA for the CDR3: TGCAGTGCTAGAGACGAGAGACCCTATGGCTACACCTTC.